The 8 T cell receptor beta chains given below trace back to one sample, sequenced in a study of tumor and adjacent non-tumor tissue in lung cancer. Three rounds of nested PCR, following a modified ARM-PCR protocol, produced the TCRbeta library. TCRdb itself ran the multiplex PCR reads through MiXCR, one entry per CDR3 protein. The table records approximately 90,000 distinct CDR3 sequences, around 80% of them present only once. RNA was extracted from bulk tissue without any cell sorting. More than 3 cm separated this lung sample from the edge of the tumor. Sequenced input: distant non-tumor lung tissue. The receptor set was obtained from a woman aged 45-59 years with non-small cell lung cancer.

As to this clonotype: This may be a read error, as it is one base from a much larger clone. The V and J genes are TRBV12-3 or TRBV12-4 and TRBJ2-2; D not resolved. CDR3 length: 12 amino acids. This CDR3 reads CTSSPNTGELFF. CDR3 DNA: TGTACCAGCAGTCCGAACACCGGGGAGCTGTTTTTT.

The sample holds one count of this clonotype. Just one base apart from a much larger clone, this may be a read error. The chain uses TRBV2 and TRBJ2-5, with TRBD2 matching over 8 bases. CDR1 SNHLY and CDR2 FYNNEI come from the germline V gene. There are 14 residues in the CDR3. Trimming removed 8 bases from V and 4 bases from J; junction bases left unmatched: 9. CDR3 residues: CASGTRRGGETQYF. CDR3 in DNA: TGTGCCAGCGGGACTCGTCGGGGGGGAGAGACCCAGTACTTC.

The chain has TRBV29-1 and TRBJ2-1, with D unresolved. The CDR3 covers 11 residues. V lost 4 bases, J lost 9 bases, and 10 bases lay in between. In germline, CDR1 is SQVTM, CDR2 ANQGSEA. DNA for the CDR3: TGCAGCGTTGGAACAAGGATTGAGCAGTTCTTC. The encoded protein is CSVGTRIEQFF.

The sample holds many counts of this clonotype. This chain uses TRBV20-1 with TRBJ2-2; TRBD2 agrees at 8 bases. Germline V gives CDR1 DFQATT, CDR2 SNEGSKA (reference sequence). This CDR3 contains 14 residues. The junction had 2 bases not matched to a gene; V was cut back by 2 bases and J by 3 bases. CDR3 sequence reads: CSARPAGDTGELFF. The CDR3 DNA is TGCAGTGCTAGACCAGCGGGAGACACCGGGGAGCTGTTTTTT.

V is TRBV6-6 and J is TRBJ1-3; 7 positions match TRBD1. The germline V gene encodes CDR1 MNHNY and CDR2 SVGAGI (reference sequence). CDR3 size: 15 residues. In nucleotides, the CDR3 is TGTGCAAACAGTTCATGGACAGGTGGTGGTAACACCATATATTTT. It is translated as CANSSWTGGGNTIYF.

A remark on this clonotype: Compared with germline, one end of the junction differs, possibly owing to a read error. The rearrangement links TRBV6-2 or TRBV6-3 to TRBJ2-3; D unclear. Germline CDR1 MNHEY, CDR2 SVGEGT. The CDR3 extends over 16 amino acids. CDR3 protein: CANSYTPQSGTDTQYF. The CDR3 nucleotides are TGTGCCAACAGTTATACCCCTCAGTCGGGTACAGATACACAGTATTTT.

Concerning this clonotype: Mismatch with germline at one junction end may stem from a read error. CDR3 residues: CASSFEGLVNTEALF. CDR3 coding DNA: TGTGCCAGCAGTTTTGAGGGGCTGGTGAACACTGAAGCTTTATTT. The V and J genes are TRBV6-6 and TRBJ1-1, with a weak D call TRBD1 (5 bases). From germline, CDR1 is MNHNY and CDR2 SVGAGI (reference sequence). This CDR3 has 15 residues.

The chain employs TRBV11-2 and TRBJ2-1; tentative D call: TRBD2 (5 bases). CDR1 SGHAT and CDR2 FQNNGV come from the germline V gene. CDR3 length: 14 residues. Trimming took 5 bases from V and 7 from J, leaving 15 bases between them. The CDR3 DNA sequence: TGTGCCAGCAGCGTGGAGGTAGCCAGTAATGAGCAGTTCTTC. It encodes CASSVEVASNEQFF.